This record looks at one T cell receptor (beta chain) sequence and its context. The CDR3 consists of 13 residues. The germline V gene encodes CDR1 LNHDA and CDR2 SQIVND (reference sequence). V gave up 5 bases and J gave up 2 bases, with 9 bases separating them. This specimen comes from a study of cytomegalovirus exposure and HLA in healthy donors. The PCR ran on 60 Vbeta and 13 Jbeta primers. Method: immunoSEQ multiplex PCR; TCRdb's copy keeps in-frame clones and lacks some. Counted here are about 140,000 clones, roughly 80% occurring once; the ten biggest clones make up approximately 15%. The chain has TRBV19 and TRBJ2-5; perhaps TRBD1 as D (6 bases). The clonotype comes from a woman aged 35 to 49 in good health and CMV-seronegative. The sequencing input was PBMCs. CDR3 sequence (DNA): TGTGCCAGTAGTTCAGGACAGCAAGAGACCCAGTACTTC. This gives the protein CASSSGQQETQYF.